This T cell receptor (beta chain) originates from a study of cytomegalovirus exposure and HLA in healthy donors. Study context: Researchers found that roughly 77% of some 400 genotyped donors fell within the Caucasian-associated ancestry cluster.

Per the germline V gene, CDR1 is PRHDT and CDR2 is FYEKMQ (reference sequence). This CDR3 has 15 amino acids. Trimming took 3 bases from V and 1 from J; bases not matched to a gene: 3. This clone was detected a few times. The antigen remains undetermined. The PCR employed 60 Vbeta primers together with 13 Jbeta primers. TCRdb keeps only in-frame clones here, not all; method: immunoSEQ multiplex PCR. The top ten clones hold 1.8% of a sample with 150,000 or so clones, roughly 10% of them seen once. General study points: In a later analysis, at a false discovery rate of 0.05, about 17,000 TCR beta sequences matched HLA alleles. Follow-up analysis later connected one missense variant in DCLRE1C with trimming of TCR beta V- and J-genes. Reports indicate that TCR beta sequences accurately predicted the HLA-A and HLA-B alleles of most subjects.

The V gene is TRBV13, the J gene TRBJ1-1; 9 bases agree with TRBD1. The sequence derives from a man aged 45-60 years in good health and CMV-seronegative. Sequencing was performed on PBMCs. The CDR3 DNA reads TGTGCCAGCAGCTTGGGGACAGGGTGGAACACTGAAGCTTTCTTT. Amino acids: CASSLGTGWNTEAFF.